Listed below are T cell receptor beta chains from one sample, sequenced in a study of blood T cell repertoires in COVID-19. The table came from immunoSEQ multiplex PCR; TCRdb's copy has only in-frame clones and leaves some out. The data show around 28,000 clones, with nearly 90% seen just once and over 40% held by the top ten. Sequenced input: peripheral blood. All receptors come from a human donor with acute or convalescent COVID-19. The donor label of this sample is uncertain. The conserved cysteine and the conserved F or W are not part of the CDR3 here. Expanded clones are given a class, and other clones once, few, many or no size at all.

size | J | V | CDR3
- | TRBJ1-5 | TRBV10-2 | ASSDHSNQPQH
few | TRBJ2-7 | TRBV2 | ASSEMEGYEQY
- | TRBJ2-1 | TRBV30 | AWRENLGGSNEQF
- | TRBJ2-3 | TRBV7-9 | ASSLLSSGINTQY
- | TRBJ1-4 | TRBV6-5 | ASSYPVGEVVEKLF
- | TRBJ1-3 | TRBV10-1 | ASSEFFRDRAVYGNTIY
- | TRBJ2-2 | TRBV6-1 | ASSDWTSGTTGELF
- | TRBJ2-1 | TRBV19 | ASSLSTGGSYNEQF
- | TRBJ2-1 | TRBV20-1 | SADRGRAQF
- | TRBJ2-5 | TRBV19 | ASSIDSSGGASGQETQY
- | TRBJ2-1 | TRBV9 | ASSVADRVPYNEQF
once | TRBJ2-7 | TRBV12-3/TRBV12-4 | ASSGQGPSEQY
- | TRBJ2-1 | TRBV14 | ASSQDRGGNEQF
- | TRBJ1-1 | TRBV6-2/TRBV6-3 | ASSHGRVASEAF
- | TRBJ1-2 | TRBV5-8 | ASSLGQEGYGYT
once | TRBJ2-2 | TRBV3-1/TRBV3-2 | ASSQTSGGALF
- | TRBJ1-2 | TRBV7-3 | ASSLTPGQGLNGYT